These 10 T cell receptor beta chains were all obtained from the same sample, sequenced in a study of neurological immune-mediated disorders. From the 5' RACE reads, TCRdb called clonotypes with MiXCR, one entry per CDR3 protein. The sample includes some 68,000 distinct CDR3 sequences, roughly an eighth of them seen just once. Time point denoted: longitudinal time-point 1 (baseline). The sample consisted of PBMCs. These TCRs come from a female donor with HTLV-1-associated myelopathy (HAM/TSP).

This clonotype was counted ten times or more. The genes are TRBV20-1 and TRBJ1-1; tentative D call: TRBD1 (6 bases). CDR3 length: 12 residues. Looked up from germline, CDR1 is DFQATT and CDR2 is SNEGSKA (reference sequence). The V end lost 6 bases, the J end lost 11 bases, and 19 bases lay between the germline ends. In DNA, the CDR3 is TGCAGTGCCCCCTCGGCAGGGGATAGGGCTTTCTTT. Amino acid sequence: CSAPSAGDRAFF.

This clonotype was counted between two and nine times. The V gene is TRBV2, the J gene TRBJ2-7, with D hard to call. Trimming removed 2 bases at V and 1 base at J, with 9 bases between. Germline values: CDR1 SNHLY, CDR2 FYNNEI. The CDR3 consists of 14 residues. The CDR3 here is CASSETPLSYEQYF. The CDR3 region has the DNA TGTGCCAGCAGTGAAACCCCTTTATCCTACGAGCAGTACTTC.

This clonotype came up many times. The chain joins TRBV20-1 to TRBJ1-3; TRBD1 matches at 9 bases. The germline gives CDR1 DFQATT, CDR2 SNEGSKA (reference sequence). The CDR3 runs 18 residues. V gave up 3 bases and J gave up 1 base; unmatched junction bases: 13. CDR3 amino acids: CSASSGTGQISSGNTIYF. For the CDR3, the DNA is TGCAGTGCTAGCTCCGGGACAGGGCAAATATCTTCTGGAAACACCATATATTTT.

As concerns this clonotype: This may come from a read error, since a much larger clone is one base off. The chain links TRBV20-1 to TRBJ2-7; possibly TRBD2 for D (5 bases). Germline V lookup: CDR1 DFQATT, CDR2 SNEGSKA (reference sequence). This CDR3 contains 14 residues. The germline V and J ends were trimmed by 2 bases and 2 bases, with 13 bases remaining between them. CDR3: CSARSTRHAYEQYF. The CDR3 DNA reads as TGCAGTGCTAGATCCACTAGACATGCCTACGAGCAGTACTTC.

The chain uses TRBV5-4 and TRBJ2-1; 10 bases are shared with TRBD1. The CDR3 loop spans 15 amino acids. V gave up 4 bases and J gave up 2 bases; unmatched junction bases: 3. Germline V CDR1 and CDR2: SGHNT, YYREEE (reference sequence). CDR3 region: CASSRGTGAYNEQFF. The CDR3 region has the DNA TGTGCCAGCAGCAGAGGGACAGGGGCCTACAATGAGCAGTTCTTC.

The J gene is TRBJ1-1, the V gene TRBV6-1, with D possibly TRBD1 on 6 matching bases. This CDR3 comprises 13 residues. Deletions cut 5 bases from V and 5 bases from J, with 12 bases between. Germline lookup yields CDR1 MNHNS and CDR2 SASEGT. The CDR3 DNA reads as TGTGCCAGCAGTAAACAGGGACGTACTGAAGCTTTCTTT. This translates into CASSKQGRTEAFF.

Ten or more counts support this clonotype. The chain joins TRBV7-9 to TRBJ2-7; 10 bases line up with TRBD1. This CDR3 contains 12 residues. J gave up 12 bases and V 1 base, and 3 bases lay outside the gene matches. Germline values: CDR1 SEHNR, CDR2 FQNEAQ (reference sequence). The CDR3: CASSLGDRGPYF. CDR3 nucleotides: TGTGCCAGCAGCTTAGGGGACAGGGGTCCGTACTTC.

This clonotype showed up many times. V gene TRBV20-1 combines with J gene TRBJ2-3; 8 nucleotides match TRBD2. CDR1 is DFQATT, CDR2 SNEGSKA, per germline (reference sequence). The trim removed 3 bases at V and 4 bases at J, leaving 9 bases unmatched. This CDR3 has 15 residues. The CDR3 protein is CSARDSGGKADTQYF. CDR3 DNA sequence: TGCAGTGCTAGGGACAGCGGGGGTAAGGCAGATACGCAGTATTTT.

About this clonotype: A much larger clone is a single base away; this may be a read error. V is TRBV5-1 and J is TRBJ2-7; D might be TRBD2 (6 bases). This CDR3 has 15 residues. V gave up 0 bases and J gave up 4 bases, with 14 bases separating them. In germline, CDR1 is SGHRS, CDR2 YFSETQ. CDR3 amino acids: CASSLAPSDAYEQYF. The CDR3 bases are TGCGCCAGCAGCTTGGCCCCTAGCGATGCATACGAGCAGTACTTC.

V usage is TRBV27 and J usage is TRBJ1-2; D gene ambiguous. Germline V gene lookup returns CDR1 MNHEY and CDR2 SMNVEV (reference sequence). This CDR3 has 15 residues. Trimming removed 0 bases at V and 5 bases at J, with 13 bases between. CDR3 amino acids: CASSLSPRHSYGYTF. CDR3 nucleotides: TGTGCCAGCAGTTTATCCCCCCGACACAGTTATGGCTACACCTTC.